The 8 T cell receptor beta chains listed next were all sequenced from one sample in a study of Graves' ophthalmopathy and Graves' hyperthyroidism. Investigators amplified TCR beta CDR3 regions from RNA transcripts. After a first-round RT-PCR with HTBI primers, a second-round multiplex PCR was run. TCRdb analysed the multiplex PCR reads with MiXCR anew, one entry per CDR3 protein. The table shows a few hundred thousand distinct CDR3 sequences, with approximately 18% occurring only once. The sample consisted of peripheral blood. These receptors were collected from an adult woman with stable Graves' hyperthyroidism.

This clonotype appeared many times. This chain connects TRBV28 to TRBJ1-1, with 10 nucleotides matching TRBD1. Per germline, CDR1 MDHEN and CDR2 SYDVKM. Trimming took 3 bases from V and 6 from J; bases not matched to a gene: 10. There are 16 residues in the CDR3. In DNA form, the CDR3 reads TGTGCCAGCAGTTTGCCTCGGGACAGGGGCTCCCCTGAAGCTTTCTTT. It codes for CASSLPRDRGSPEAFF. Based on the CDR3 plus reference TRBV28 and TRBJ1-1, the full variable domain is DVKVTQSSRYLVKRTGEKVFLECVQDMDHENMFWYRQDPGLGLRLIYFSYDVKMKEKGDIPEGYSVSREKKERFSLILESASTNQTSMYLCASSLPRDRGSPEAFFGQGTRLTVV.

This clonotype was counted many times. The chain carries TRBV6-5 and TRBJ1-5; D unclear. Trimming shortened V by 1 base and J by 3 bases, and 7 bases separated the two germline ends. The CDR3 spans 14 residues. Per germline, CDR1 MNHEY and CDR2 SVGAGI. The CDR3, as DNA: TGTGCCAGCAGTTACTATGGATCCAATCAGCCCCAGCATTTT. Residues: CASSYYGSNQPQHF.

This clonotype was counted ten times or more. The rearrangement uses TRBV28 and TRBJ2-7; the match to TRBD1 covers 7 bases. V gave up 6 bases and J gave up 4 bases; unmatched junction bases: 9. The length of the CDR3 is 14 residues. Germline V gene sequence: CDR1 MDHEN, CDR2 SYDVKM. The CDR3 DNA reads TGTGCCAGCAGAGATAAGGGGGCCCATTACGAGCAGTACTTC. Amino acids: CASRDKGAHYEQYF. Full variable domain (rest looked up from reference TRBV28 and TRBJ2-7): DVKVTQSSRYLVKRTGEKVFLECVQDMDHENMFWYRQDPGLGLRLIYFSYDVKMKEKGDIPEGYSVSREKKERFSLILESASTNQTSMYLCASRDKGAHYEQYFGPGTRLTVT.

The chain joins TRBV5-1 to TRBJ2-4; 8 positions agree with TRBD2. This CDR3 comprises 16 residues. The V gene's germline CDR1 is SGHRS and CDR2 YFSETQ. V trimming: 0 bases; J trimming: 14 bases; junction bases outside the gene matches: 16. CDR3 region: CASSLALGLGVPRKYF. The DNA of the CDR3 is TGCGCCAGCAGCTTGGCGTTGGGACTAGGGGTCCCCCGTAAGTACTTC. Using reference TRBV5-1 and TRBJ2-4 for the parts outside the CDR3, the full variable domain is KAGVTQTPRYLIKTRGQQVTLSCSPISGHRSVSWYQQTPGQGLQFLFEYFSETQRNKGNFPGRFSGRQFSNSRSEMNVSTLELGDSALYLCASSLALGLGVPRKYFGAGTRLSVL.

CDR3 loop: CASSIQVETQYF. CDR3 coding DNA: TGTGCCAGCAGTATACAGGTGGAGACCCAGTACTTC. The chain uses TRBV2 and TRBJ2-5; tentative D call: TRBD1 (5 bases). This CDR3 is 12 amino acids long. The germline V and J ends were trimmed by 5 bases and 5 bases, with 9 bases remaining between them. Germline V lookup: CDR1 SNHLY, CDR2 FYNNEI.

The chain couples TRBV30 to TRBJ2-2; D is unclear. V was pared by 2 bases and J by 7 bases, with 11 bases between. CDR1 and CDR2 (germline): GTSNPN, SVGIG (reference sequence). CDR3 size: 13 residues. The CDR3 is CAWSRPRLGELFF. For the CDR3, the DNA is TGTGCCTGGAGTCGCCCCCGACTCGGGGAGCTGTTTTTT.

In this sample, this clonotype turned up many times. V gene TRBV28 combines with J gene TRBJ2-2; D remains unclear. The CDR3 is made up of 18 amino acids. The V end was cut by 3 bases, the J end by 0 bases, with 17 bases between. Germline V gene sequence: CDR1 MDHEN, CDR2 SYDVKM. The CDR3 loop is CASSFPVSTTANTGELFF. In nucleotides, the CDR3 is TGTGCCAGCAGTTTTCCAGTGTCGACCACGGCGAACACCGGGGAGCTGTTTTTT.

This clonotype has a handful of counts. J is TRBJ2-2 and V is TRBV11-2; TRBD2 aligns across 7 bases. The CDR3 runs 17 residues. J gave up 7 bases and V 5 bases, and 16 bases lay outside the gene matches. CDR1 is SGHAT, CDR2 FQNNGV, per germline. The CDR3 coding sequence is TGTGCCAGCAGCCCACTTGCACTAGCGTTATATGGCGGGGAGCTGTTTTTT. Translated: CASSPLALALYGGELFF.